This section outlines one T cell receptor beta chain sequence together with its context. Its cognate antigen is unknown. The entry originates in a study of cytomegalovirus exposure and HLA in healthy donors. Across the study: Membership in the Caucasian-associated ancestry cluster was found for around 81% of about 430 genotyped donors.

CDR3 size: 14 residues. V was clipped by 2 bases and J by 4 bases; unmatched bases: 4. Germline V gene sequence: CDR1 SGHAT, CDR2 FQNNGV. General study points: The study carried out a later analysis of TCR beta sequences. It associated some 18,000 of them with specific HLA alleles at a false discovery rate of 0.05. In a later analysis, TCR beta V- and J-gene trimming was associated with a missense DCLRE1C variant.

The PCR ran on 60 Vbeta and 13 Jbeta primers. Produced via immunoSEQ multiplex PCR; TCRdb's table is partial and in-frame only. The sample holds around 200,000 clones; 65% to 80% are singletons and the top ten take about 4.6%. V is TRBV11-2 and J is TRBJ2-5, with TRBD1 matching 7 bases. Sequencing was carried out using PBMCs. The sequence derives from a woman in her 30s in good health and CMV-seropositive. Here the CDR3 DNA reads TGTGCCAGCAGCTTAAGGGGGCCAGGAGAGACCCAGTACTTC. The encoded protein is CASSLRGPGETQYF.